The present entry profiles one T cell receptor beta chain with its context. Its target is unknown. V was clipped by 1 base and J by 3 bases, with 12 bases between them. Germline V lookup: CDR1 MGHRA, CDR2 YSYEKL. This CDR3 is built from 15 residues. Naive CD8 cells lacked CD45RO, underwent positive selection for CCR7 and left out terminally differentiated effector memory CD45RA+ cells. Researchers divided each subset's genomic DNA evenly across several immunoSEQ plates. Here immunoSEQ multiplex PCR was the method, and the copy in TCRdb shows in-frame clones only, minus some. The table has 750,000 to 1,000,000 clones, over 90% seen once. This record belongs to a study of shared clonotypes between healthy human individuals. Study results and limitations: Sorted-subset sequencing was shown by rarefaction to be incomplete despite large depth. The four-donor shared clonotypes exceeded non-shared clonotypes in generation probability, with non-shared ones scoring lower. Estimated clonotype richness was generally higher in naive than memory subsets.

This sequence joins TRBV4-1 and TRBJ1-2; D is uncertain. This clonotype was obtained from a man aged 30 to 45 in good health. The sample consisted of naive CD8+ T cells sorted from blood. In DNA, the CDR3 is TGCGCCAGCAGCCAAGCAAGGAGGGTCGACTATGGCTACACCTTC. Its protein product is CASSQARRVDYGYTF.